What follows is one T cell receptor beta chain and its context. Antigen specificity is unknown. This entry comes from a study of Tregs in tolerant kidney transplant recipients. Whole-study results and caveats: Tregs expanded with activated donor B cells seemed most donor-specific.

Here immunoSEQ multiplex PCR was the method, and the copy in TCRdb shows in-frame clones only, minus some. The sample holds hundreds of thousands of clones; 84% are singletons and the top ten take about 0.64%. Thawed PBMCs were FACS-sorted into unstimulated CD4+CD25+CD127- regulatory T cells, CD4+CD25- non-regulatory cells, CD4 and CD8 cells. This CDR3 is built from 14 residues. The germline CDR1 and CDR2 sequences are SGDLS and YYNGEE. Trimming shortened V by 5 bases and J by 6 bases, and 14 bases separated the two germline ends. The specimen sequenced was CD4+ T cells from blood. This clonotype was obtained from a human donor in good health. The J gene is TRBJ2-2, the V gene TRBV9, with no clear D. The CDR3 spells CASSRTPGSGELFF. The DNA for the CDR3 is TGTGCCAGCAGTAGGACCCCCGGCTCCGGGGAGCTGTTTTTT.